What follows are 24 T cell receptor beta chains derived from one specimen sequenced in a study of T cell repertoires in breast cancer. Paired alpha-beta TCRs of CD8+ T cells were analyzed by expanded emulsion RT-PCR. Blocking oligonucleotides added to a second nested PCR suppressed unpaired genes. One entry per CDR3 protein, called by TCRdb with MiXCR from the emulsion pairing reads. The sample comprises roughly 40,000 distinct CDR3 sequences, 45% of which are singletons, and 55% to 75% rests with the top ten. Material: CD8+ T cells. Source of these receptors: a pool of human donors with breast cancer or a healthy control (not recorded which).

The J gene is TRBJ1-1, the V gene TRBV20-1, with D possibly TRBD1 on 5 matching bases. Trimming cost V 6 bases and J 0 bases, with 23 bases left between them. The CDR3 totals 17 residues. CDR1 DFQATT and CDR2 SNEGSKA come from the germline V gene (reference sequence). CDR3 bases: TGCAGTGCCATGGTCGGTGACAGTACCCTTATGAACACTGAAGCTTTCTTT. Protein: CSAMVGDSTLMNTEAFF.

This clonotype was picked up many times. The chain has TRBV10-3 and TRBJ2-3; 15 positions agree with TRBD2. The CDR3 extends over 15 amino acids. Germline V lookup: CDR1 ENHRY, CDR2 SYGVKD. V trimming: 6 bases; J trimming: 3 bases; junction bases outside the gene matches: 1. The CDR3 DNA reads TGTGCCATCAGCGGGACTAGCGGGGGGACAGATACGCAGTATTTT. This sequence encodes CAISGTSGGTDTQYF.

This clonotype came up a few times. CDR3 protein: CSARDGQFNQPQHF. As DNA, the CDR3 is TGCAGTGCTAGAGATGGACAGTTCAATCAGCCCCAGCATTTT. The V gene is TRBV20-1, the J gene TRBJ1-5, with D possibly TRBD1 on 6 matching bases. Germline CDR1 and CDR2: DFQATT and SNEGSKA (reference sequence). The CDR3 spans 14 residues. The V gene lost 0 bases and the J gene lost 3 bases, with 9 bases spanning the gap.

This clonotype was picked up one time. The chain employs TRBV12-3 or TRBV12-4 and TRBJ1-1; tentatively, D is TRBD1 (6 bases). The V end lost 6 bases, the J end lost 1 base, and 9 bases lay between the germline ends. CDR3 length: 13 residues. In nucleotides, the CDR3 is TGTGCCAGCAGGTGGGGGGCGAACACTGAAGCTTTCTTT. Translated, it gives CASRWGANTEAFF.

V is TRBV4-1 and J is TRBJ1-1; possible D gene TRBD1, 5 bases. Per germline, CDR1 MGHRA and CDR2 YSYEKL. Trimming left V 3 bases short and J 6 bases short, with 20 bases between. CDR3 size: 16 residues. CDR3 sequence (DNA): TGCGCCAGCAGCCAGGGTGAGGGGAACCCTTTTGCTGAAGCTTTCTTT. Its protein product is CASSQGEGNPFAEAFF.

The chain recombines TRBV5-4 with TRBJ2-5; the D gene is possibly TRBD1 (5 bases). The CDR3 is 14 amino acids. V was pared by 0 bases and J by 4 bases, with 10 bases between. The germline V gene encodes CDR1 SGHNT and CDR2 YYREEE (reference sequence). CDR3 in amino acids: CASSLGTTPETQYF. The CDR3 DNA reads as TGTGCCAGCAGCTTGGGGACAACCCCAGAGACCCAGTACTTC.

This clonotype was observed a handful of times. The genes are TRBV29-1 and TRBJ2-7, with D possibly being TRBD1 (6 bases). From germline, CDR1 is SQVTM and CDR2 ANQGSEA. With 7 bases removed from V and 6 bases from J, the gap between germline ends came to 16 bases. This CDR3 contains 12 residues. CDR3 coding DNA: TGCAGCGCTGGGGGACACTCAACCGAGCAGTACTTC. It encodes CSAGGHSTEQYF.

For this clonotype: Given a much more abundant clone one base away, this may be a read error. V usage is TRBV7-9 and J usage is TRBJ2-3, with 8 bases matching TRBD2. CDR1 and CDR2 (germline): SEHNR, FQNEAQ (reference sequence). The CDR3 is 16 residues long. DNA for the CDR3: TGTGCCAGCAGCCTGGGACTAGGTGAACGCACAGGTACGCAGTATTTT. This encodes CASSLGLGERTGTQYF.

This chain connects TRBV11-3 to TRBJ1-1, with 8 bases matching TRBD1. Germline V gene data show CDR1 as SGHNT and CDR2 as YENEEA. V shed 3 bases, J shed 7 bases, and the junction held 4 bases outside the gene matches. There are 13 residues in the CDR3. The DNA of the CDR3 is TGTGCCAGCAGCTTCACGACAGGGGTTGAAGCTTTCTTT. Translated: CASSFTTGVEAFF.

This clonotype has just a few counts. The chain is built from TRBV6-1 and TRBJ2-2; D gene unclear. The CDR3 has 11 amino acids. Trimming shortened V by 11 bases and J by 7 bases, and 11 bases separated the two germline ends. The germline V gene encodes CDR1 MNHNS and CDR2 SASEGT. CDR3 nucleotide sequence: TGTGCCTATCAGACGGTCGGGGAGCTGTTTTTT. Its translation: CAYQTVGELFF.

The chain carries TRBV15 and TRBJ1-1, with TRBD1 identical over 8 bases. Germline V lookup: CDR1 LNHNV, CDR2 YYDKDF (reference sequence). J was trimmed by 4 bases and V by 7 bases; bases with no gene match: 11. This CDR3 is 15 amino acids long. The DNA of the CDR3 is TGTGCCACCACCGATGACAGGGGTTTGCTCACTGAAGCTTTCTTT. It is translated as CATTDDRGLLTEAFF.

The rearrangement joins TRBV3-1 to TRBJ2-1; TRBD2 agrees at 11 bases. Germline loops: CDR1 LGHDT, CDR2 YNNKEL (reference sequence). Germline trimming cut 4 bases from V and 11 bases from J; bases unmatched to any gene: 7. CDR3 length equals 14 residues. The chain's CDR3 is CASSPGLAATKQFF. The CDR3 nucleotides are TGTGCCAGCAGCCCGGGACTAGCGGCCACAAAGCAGTTCTTC.

The rearrangement links TRBV7-3 to TRBJ2-7; possibly TRBD1 for D (5 bases). The germline V gene has CDR1 SGHTA and CDR2 FQGTGA. The CDR3 is made up of 12 amino acids. V lost 4 bases, J lost 5 bases, and 9 bases lay in between. The CDR3 DNA is TGTGCCAGCAGCTCGAACAGGAACGAGCAGTACTTC. Residues: CASSSNRNEQYF.

The chain couples TRBV20-1 to TRBJ2-1, with D unclear. CDR3 length: 14 residues. Trimming pared 1 base from V and 4 bases from J, leaving 11 bases between. Germline V gene sequence: CDR1 DFQATT, CDR2 SNEGSKA (reference sequence). The CDR3 DNA is TGCAGTGCTAGAGCGGTAGACAAATACAATGAGCAGTTCTTC. Its protein product is CSARAVDKYNEQFF.

The chain combines TRBV14 with TRBJ1-1; weak D call: TRBD1 (6 bases). CDR3 length equals 14 residues. V lost 4 bases, J lost 5 bases, and 14 bases lay in between. The germline V gene encodes CDR1 SGHDN and CDR2 FVKESK. CDR3 amino acids: CASSLPGVATEAFF. The CDR3 DNA reads as TGTGCCAGCAGCCTCCCAGGGGTCGCGACTGAAGCTTTCTTT.

This chain links TRBV29-1 with TRBJ2-7; TRBD1 or TRBD2 may be the D gene (6 bases each). Germline V gene sequence: CDR1 SQVTM, CDR2 ANQGSEA. Trimming stripped 3 bases from V and 5 bases from J, with 11 bases between. This CDR3 contains 12 residues. The CDR3 is CSVDTGTDEQYF. For the CDR3, the DNA is TGCAGCGTTGATACAGGGACTGACGAGCAGTACTTC.

The chain employs TRBV10-2 and TRBJ1-1; D is possibly TRBD1 (6 bases). Per the germline V gene, CDR1 is WSHSY and CDR2 is SAAADI. Trimming took off 7 bases at V and 10 bases at J, with 19 bases between the two ends. CDR3 length: 13 residues. CDR3 coding DNA: TGCGCCAGCACTGATGGGGGGGCAAGGTTAGCTTTCTTT. This codes for CASTDGGARLAFF.

This sequence joins TRBV6-1 and TRBJ2-1, with 11 bases fitting TRBD2. Germline CDR1 is MNHNS and CDR2 is SASEGT. Trimming took 6 bases from V and 4 from J; bases not matched to a gene: 5. The CDR3 sequence is 15 residues long. The DNA for the CDR3 is TGTGCCAGCAGGGCGACTAGCGGGAAGTACAATGAGCAGTTCTTC. Its translation: CASRATSGKYNEQFF.

A note on this clonotype: Given a much more abundant clone one base away, this may be a read error. The conserved phenylalanine or tryptophan normally closing the CDR3 is absent here, so this likely arose from a read error. The V call is TRBV4-2, the J call TRBJ2-1, with D possibly matching TRBD1 (6 bases). V dropped 1 base and J dropped 4 bases, with 20 bases sitting between them. CDR3 length: 18 residues. Germline values: CDR1 LGHNA, CDR2 YNFKEQ. The DNA for the CDR3 is TGTGCCAGCAGCCAAGTCCTAATGGGGGCTAGATTTTACAATGAGCAGTTCCTC. It encodes CASSQVLMGARFYNEQFL.

Concerning this clonotype: A clone one base away is much larger, so this may be a read error. This chain connects TRBV28 to TRBJ1-1, with D possibly being TRBD1 (5 bases). Germline loops: CDR1 MDHEN, CDR2 SYDVKM. The CDR3 is made up of 13 amino acids. The CDR3 DNA is TGTGCCAGCGCCAGGACACCTAACACTGGAGCTTTCTTT. Translating it yields CASARTPNTGAFF.

V gene TRBV14 combines with J gene TRBJ2-2; no definite D call. Trimming removed 4 bases at V and 1 base at J, with 16 bases between. This CDR3 has 17 residues. Germline V gene data show CDR1 as SGHDN and CDR2 as FVKESK. DNA of the CDR3: TGTGCCAGCAGCCCGTGGAGCAGTGCTGTGAACACCGGGGAGCTGTTTTTT. Its protein is CASSPWSSAVNTGELFF.

This chain joins TRBV6-1 and TRBJ2-5; the match to TRBD1 covers 8 bases. Germline loops: CDR1 MNHNS, CDR2 SASEGT. Trimming at V came to 5 bases and at J to 5 bases, leaving 7 bases not matched to a gene. CDR3 length: 14 amino acids. CDR3 nucleotides: TGTGCCAGCAGTACACTGACAGGGGTGGAGACCCAGTACTTC. Its translation: CASSTLTGVETQYF.

The count of this clonotype is one. The chain has TRBV19 and TRBJ1-2, with 8 bases fitting TRBD1. Germline V lookup: CDR1 LNHDA, CDR2 SQIVND (reference sequence). CDR3 length equals 14 residues. V dropped 3 bases and J dropped 2; count of bases not matched to a gene: 2. CDR3 coding DNA: TGTGCCAGTAGTATTTCAGGGGGCAACTATGGCTACACCTTC. Amino acids: CASSISGGNYGYTF.

This chain uses TRBV5-1 with TRBJ1-5; a weak D match, TRBD1 (5 bases). Germline-derived CDR1 and CDR2 are SGHRS and YFSETQ. There are 14 residues in the CDR3. With 1 base removed from V and 5 bases from J, the gap between germline ends came to 10 bases. CDR3 nucleotides: TGCGCCAGCAGCTTGTCAGGGTTCGATCAGCCCCAGCATTTT. Its translation is CASSLSGFDQPQHF.